These T cell receptor beta chains were read from a single sample in a study of T cells in Graves' hyperthyroidism and ophthalmopathy. TCRdb recomputed calls from the multiplex PCR reads with MiXCR, one row per CDR3 protein. The sample has 250,000 to 300,000 distinct CDR3 sequences, roughly 18% seen once; the top ten hold approximately 35%. The material sequenced was blood. Every receptor here comes from a man aged 45 to 65 with Graves' ophthalmopathy. The CDR3 runs from the conserved cysteine through the conserved F or W. Each record gives: V gene, clone size, J gene, D gene, CDR3 DNA, CDR3 protein. D genes are given only for firm matches. Clone size is stated in some rows and not others, as once, few, many or a class when expanded.

TRBV30	NA	TRBJ1-2	NA	TGTGCCTGCTCCCGGGACGCTCGATTGGCCTGGAGCTACACCTTC	CACSRDARLAWSYTF
TRBV10-3	few	TRBJ2-7	TRBD1	TGTGCCATCAGTGTAGGGACAGGGGGTTACGAGCAGTACTTC	CAISVGTGGYEQYF
TRBV3-1	NA	TRBJ2-7	NA	TGTGCCAGCAGCCAAGATCACAGGGCCTACGAGCAGTACTTC	CASSQDHRAYEQYF
TRBV10-3	once	TRBJ2-2	TRBD2	TGTGCCACCGGACTAGCGGGAGAGTTCGGGGAGCTGTTTTTT	CATGLAGEFGELFF
TRBV19	NA	TRBJ2-2	NA	TGTGCCAGTAGAAACTGGGACGGCACCGGGGAGCTGTTTTTT	CASRNWDGTGELFF
TRBV5-1	many	TRBJ2-1	TRBD2	TGCGCCAGCAGCTCAGGACTAGCGGGAGGACTCAGCTCCTACAATGAGCAGTTCTTC	CASSSGLAGGLSSYNEQFF
TRBV20-1	few	TRBJ1-5	NA	TGCAGTGCCGGGGGCGCCCCGGATCAGCCCCAGCATTTT	CSAGGAPDQPQHF
TRBV27	NA	TRBJ2-1	NA	TGTGCCAGCAGTTTATACGGGGGCGGCGAGAGAGAATACAATGAGCAGTTCTTC	CASSLYGGGEREYNEQFF
TRBV19	few	TRBJ2-1	TRBD1	TGTGCCAGTAGCCGACAGGGAGTTACCTACAATGAGCAGTTCTTC	CASSRQGVTYNEQFF
TRBV14	medium-sized	TRBJ1-5	NA	TGTGCCAGCAGCCAAGACCAATGGCGCGGCAATCAGCCCCAGCATTTT	CASSQDQWRGNQPQHF
TRBV6-1	few	TRBJ1-2	NA	TGTGCCAGCAGTGACCGGACAAGATGGGGCTACACCTTC	CASSDRTRWGYTF
TRBV7-8	NA	TRBJ1-6	NA	TGTGCCAGCAGCTTAGGACAGCGGTCGGGGGCCCTCCACTTT	CASSLGQRSGALHF
TRBV5-5	many	TRBJ2-3	NA	TGTGCCAGCAGCCCACAGACAGATACGCAGTATTTT	CASSPQTDTQYF
TRBV2	many	TRBJ2-5	TRBD1	TGTGCCAGCAGTGAGGGGACAGGCCCCGGGGAGACCCAGTACTTC	CASSEGTGPGETQYF
TRBV28	medium-sized	TRBJ1-5	TRBD1	TGTGCCAGCAGTTCGCAGGGGGCGATCAATCAGCCCCAGCATTTT	CASSSQGAINQPQHF
TRBV29-1	many	TRBJ2-7	NA	TGCAGCGTTTTGGCGGACTCCTACGAGCAGTACTTC	CSVLADSYEQYF
TRBV12-3/TRBV12-4	many	TRBJ1-2	NA	TGTGCCAGCAGCCCCGCAGCAGACTATGGCTACACCTTC	CASSPAADYGYTF
TRBV20-1	few	TRBJ1-5	NA	TGCAGTGCTAGGCAATACGACGGACTCAATCAGCCCCAGCATTTT	CSARQYDGLNQPQHF
TRBV20-1	NA	TRBJ1-6	NA	TGCAGTGCTAGAGAGCCTTTCGATCAGGGTAGATCACCCCTCCACTTT	CSAREPFDQGRSPLHF
TRBV6-1	many	TRBJ1-4	NA	TGTGCCAGCAGTCCGACCCCGGTGGGGAAACTGTTTTTT	CASSPTPVGKLFF
TRBV30	few	TRBJ1-1	NA	TGTGCCTGGAGTGTGTGGCAAAACACTGAAGCTTTCTTT	CAWSVWQNTEAFF
TRBV4-1	NA	TRBJ2-3	NA	TGCGCCAGCAGCCAAGTACCCGACACAGATACGCAGTATTTT	CASSQVPDTDTQYF
TRBV2	many	TRBJ2-5	TRBD2	TGTGCCAGCACCACTAGCGGGAAGACTCAAGAGACCCAGTACTTC	CASTTSGKTQETQYF
TRBV19	NA	TRBJ2-2	NA	TGTGCCAGTAGTATCTTCCAGCCGAGCAACACCGGGGAGCTGTTTTTT	CASSIFQPSNTGELFF
TRBV28	few	TRBJ2-7	NA	TGTGCCAGCAGGGGGGTTGACACTTCCTACGAGCAGTACTTC	CASRGVDTSYEQYF
TRBV5-1	few	TRBJ1-6	NA	TGCGCCAGCAGCTTTAAAGGGGCGGCCGGGGATTCACCCCTCCACTTT	CASSFKGAAGDSPLHF
TRBV30	NA	TRBJ1-1	NA	TGTGCCTGGAGTGGCCCGGGACCGTTGAACACTGAAGCTTTCTTT	CAWSGPGPLNTEAFF
TRBV6-5	few	TRBJ2-4	NA	TGTGCCAGCAGTTACTCAGGCATTCAGTACTTC	CASSYSGIQYF
TRBV4-1	NA	TRBJ2-7	TRBD1	TGCGCCAGCAGCCGGACAGGGACAGGGGGGAACGAGCAGTACTTC	CASSRTGTGGNEQYF
TRBV20-1	many	TRBJ2-3	NA	TGCAGTGCTAGTTCAGGCAGCACAGATACGCAGTATTTT	CSASSGSTDTQYF
TRBV20-1	few	TRBJ2-1	TRBD1	TGCAGTGCTGTCCGGGACAGCCCAATGACGCAGTTCTTC	CSAVRDSPMTQFF
TRBV4-1	NA	TRBJ2-1	NA	TGCGCCAGCAGCTCACGGCTGGGGGGCTCCTACAATGAGCAGTTCTTC	CASSSRLGGSYNEQFF
TRBV9	NA	TRBJ2-1	NA	TGTGCCAGCAGCGTAGCGCCGACACTCAACAATGAGCAGTTCTTC	CASSVAPTLNNEQFF
TRBV20-1	many	TRBJ2-1	NA	TGCAGTGCTAGAGATGTCCCGGGAGTAAGGAATGAGCAGTTCTTC	CSARDVPGVRNEQFF
TRBV30	many	TRBJ2-7	NA	TGTGCCTGGAGTGTACTACAGGGCCCCTACGAGCAGTACTTC	CAWSVLQGPYEQYF
TRBV6-1	few	TRBJ2-7	TRBD1	TGTGCCAGCAGTCGAGGACAGGGACGAGGCTACGAGCAGTACTTC	CASSRGQGRGYEQYF